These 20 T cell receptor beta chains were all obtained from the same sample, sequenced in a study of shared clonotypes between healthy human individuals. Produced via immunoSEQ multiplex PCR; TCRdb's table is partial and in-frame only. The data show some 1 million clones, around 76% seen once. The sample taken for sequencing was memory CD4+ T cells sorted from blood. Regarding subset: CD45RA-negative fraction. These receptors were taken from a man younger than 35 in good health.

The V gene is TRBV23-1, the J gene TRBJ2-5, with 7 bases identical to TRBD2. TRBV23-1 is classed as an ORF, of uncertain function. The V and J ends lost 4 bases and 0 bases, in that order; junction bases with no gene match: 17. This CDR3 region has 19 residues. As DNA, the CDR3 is TGCGCCAGCAGTCTTCAGGGCGATATGCGGGAGAGACACCAAGAGACCCAGTACTTC. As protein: CASSLQGDMRERHQETQYF.

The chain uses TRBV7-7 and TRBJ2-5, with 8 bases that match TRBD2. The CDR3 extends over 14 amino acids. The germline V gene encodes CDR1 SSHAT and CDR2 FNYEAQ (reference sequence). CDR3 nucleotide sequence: TGTGCTAGCGGCCCAAGCGGGGGCATCGAGACCCAGTACTTC. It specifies CASGPSGGIETQYF. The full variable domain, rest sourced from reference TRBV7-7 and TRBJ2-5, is GAGVSQSPRYKVTKRGQDVTLRCDPISSHATLYWYQQALGQGPEFLTYFNYEAQPDKSGLPSDRFSAERPEGSISTLTIQRTEQRDSAMYRCASGPSGGIETQYFGPGTRLLVL.

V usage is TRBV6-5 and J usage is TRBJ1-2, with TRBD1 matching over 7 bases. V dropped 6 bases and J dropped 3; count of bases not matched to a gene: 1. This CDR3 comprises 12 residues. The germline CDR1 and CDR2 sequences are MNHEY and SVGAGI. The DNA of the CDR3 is TGTGCCAGCAGAGGGACAGACTATGGCTACACCTTC. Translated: CASRGTDYGYTF.

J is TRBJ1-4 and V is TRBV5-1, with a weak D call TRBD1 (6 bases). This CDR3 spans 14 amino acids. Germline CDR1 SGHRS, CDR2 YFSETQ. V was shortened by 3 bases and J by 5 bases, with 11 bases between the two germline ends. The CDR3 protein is CASSSDRRNEKLFF. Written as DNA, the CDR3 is TGCGCCAGCAGCTCGGACAGACGGAATGAAAAACTGTTTTTT.

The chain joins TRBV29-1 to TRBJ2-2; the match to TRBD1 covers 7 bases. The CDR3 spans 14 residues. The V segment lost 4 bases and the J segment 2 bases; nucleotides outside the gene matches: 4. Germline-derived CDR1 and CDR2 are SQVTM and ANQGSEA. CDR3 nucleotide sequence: TGCAGCGTTGCCCGGGACAGTAACACCGGGGAGCTGTTTTTT. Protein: CSVARDSNTGELFF.

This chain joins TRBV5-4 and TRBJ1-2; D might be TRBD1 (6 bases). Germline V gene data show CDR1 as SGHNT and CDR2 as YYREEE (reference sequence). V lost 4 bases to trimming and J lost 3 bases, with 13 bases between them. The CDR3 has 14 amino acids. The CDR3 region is CASSPVGGDYGYTF. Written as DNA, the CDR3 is TGTGCCAGCAGCCCCGTGGGGGGCGACTATGGCTACACCTTC.

The CDR3: CASSVRLNYGYTF. CDR3 nucleotide sequence: TGTGCCAGCAGTGTCCGGCTTAACTATGGCTACACCTTC. V and J are TRBV2 and TRBJ1-2, with D unresolved. V lost 4 bases and J lost 1, with 7 bases in between. Germline-derived CDR1 and CDR2 are SNHLY and FYNNEI. The CDR3 spans 13 residues. The full variable domain, rest sourced from reference TRBV2 and TRBJ1-2, is EPEVTQTPSHQVTQMGQEVILRCVPISNHLYFYWYRQILGQKVEFLVSFYNNEISEKSEIFDDQFSVERPDGSNFTLKIRSTKLEDSAMYFCASSVRLNYGYTFGSGTRLTVV.

CDR3 in amino acids: CASITGLAGLVGETQYF. The CDR3 nucleotides read TGTGCCAGCATCACTGGGCTAGCGGGACTAGTGGGAGAGACCCAGTACTTC. The chain couples TRBV2 to TRBJ2-5; 9 nucleotides align to TRBD2. CDR1 and CDR2 (germline): SNHLY, FYNNEI. Trimming removed 7 bases from V and 4 bases from J; junction bases left unmatched: 16. This CDR3 spans 17 amino acids.

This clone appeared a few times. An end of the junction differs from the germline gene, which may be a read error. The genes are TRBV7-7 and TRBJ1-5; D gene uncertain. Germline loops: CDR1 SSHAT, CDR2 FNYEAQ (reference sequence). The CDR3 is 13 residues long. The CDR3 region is CASSFQNYQPQHF. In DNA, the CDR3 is TGTGCTAGCAGCTTTCAGAACTATCAGCCCCAGCATTTT.

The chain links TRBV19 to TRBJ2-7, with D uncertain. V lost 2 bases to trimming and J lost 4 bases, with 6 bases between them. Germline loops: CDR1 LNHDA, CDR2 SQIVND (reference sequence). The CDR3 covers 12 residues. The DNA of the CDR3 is TGTGCCAGTAGTATACGGTCTTACGAGCAGTACTTC. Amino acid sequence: CASSIRSYEQYF.

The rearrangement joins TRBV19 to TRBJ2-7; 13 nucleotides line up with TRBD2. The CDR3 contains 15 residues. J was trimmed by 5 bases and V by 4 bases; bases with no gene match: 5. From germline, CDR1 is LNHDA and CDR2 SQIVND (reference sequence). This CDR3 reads CASSTGTSGKDEQYF. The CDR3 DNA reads TGTGCCAGTAGTACCGGGACTAGCGGGAAGGACGAGCAGTACTTC.

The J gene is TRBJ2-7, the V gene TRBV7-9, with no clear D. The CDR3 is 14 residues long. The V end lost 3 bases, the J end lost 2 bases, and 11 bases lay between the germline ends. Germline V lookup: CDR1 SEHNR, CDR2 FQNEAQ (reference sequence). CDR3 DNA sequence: TGTGCCAGCAGCTTCACGGAAAAAACCTACGAGCAGTACTTC. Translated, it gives CASSFTEKTYEQYF.

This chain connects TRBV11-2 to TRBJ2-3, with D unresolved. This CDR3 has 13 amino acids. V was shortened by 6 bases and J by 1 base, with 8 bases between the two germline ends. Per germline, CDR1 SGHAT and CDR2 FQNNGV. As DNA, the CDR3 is TGTGCCAGCAGATACCCTGGCACAGATACGCAGTATTTT. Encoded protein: CASRYPGTDTQYF.

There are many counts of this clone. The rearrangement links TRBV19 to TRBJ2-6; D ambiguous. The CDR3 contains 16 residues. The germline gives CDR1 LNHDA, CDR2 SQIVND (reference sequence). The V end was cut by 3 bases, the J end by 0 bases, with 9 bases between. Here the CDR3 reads CASSMGGDSGANVLTF. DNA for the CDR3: TGTGCCAGTAGTATGGGTGGGGACTCTGGGGCCAACGTCCTGACTTTC.

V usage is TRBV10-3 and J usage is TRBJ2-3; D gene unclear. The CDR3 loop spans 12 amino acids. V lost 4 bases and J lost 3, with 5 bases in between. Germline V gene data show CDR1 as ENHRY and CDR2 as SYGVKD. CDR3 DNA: TGTGCCATCAGTGTCGAAACAGATACGCAGTATTTT. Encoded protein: CAISVETDTQYF.

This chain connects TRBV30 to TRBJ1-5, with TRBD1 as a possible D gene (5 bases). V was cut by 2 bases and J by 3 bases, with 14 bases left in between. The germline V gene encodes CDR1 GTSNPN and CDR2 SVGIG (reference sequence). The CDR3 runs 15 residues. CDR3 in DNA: TGTGCCTGGAGTCCGATCGACAGCCTCAATCAGCCCCAGCATTTT. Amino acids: CAWSPIDSLNQPQHF.

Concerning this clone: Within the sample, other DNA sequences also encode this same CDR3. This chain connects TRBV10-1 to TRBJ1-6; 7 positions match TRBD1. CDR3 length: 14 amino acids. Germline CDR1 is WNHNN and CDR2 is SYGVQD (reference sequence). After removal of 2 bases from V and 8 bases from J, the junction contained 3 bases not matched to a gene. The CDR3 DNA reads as TGCGCCAGCAGTGAGCGTACAGGGGATTCACCCCTCCACTTT. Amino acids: CASSERTGDSPLHF.

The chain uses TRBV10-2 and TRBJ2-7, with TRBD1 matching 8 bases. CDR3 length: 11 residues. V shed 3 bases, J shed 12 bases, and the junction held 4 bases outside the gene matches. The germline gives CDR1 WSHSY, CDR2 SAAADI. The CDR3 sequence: CASSDLGQAYF. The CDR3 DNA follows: TGCGCCAGCAGTGATTTGGGACAGGCGTACTTC.

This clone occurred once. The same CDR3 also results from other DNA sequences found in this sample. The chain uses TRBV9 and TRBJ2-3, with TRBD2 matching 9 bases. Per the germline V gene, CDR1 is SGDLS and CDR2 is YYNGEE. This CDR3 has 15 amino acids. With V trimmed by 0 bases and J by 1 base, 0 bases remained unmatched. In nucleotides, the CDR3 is TGTGCCAGCAGCGTAGGCGGGAGGGGCACAGATACGCAGTATTTT. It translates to CASSVGGRGTDTQYF.

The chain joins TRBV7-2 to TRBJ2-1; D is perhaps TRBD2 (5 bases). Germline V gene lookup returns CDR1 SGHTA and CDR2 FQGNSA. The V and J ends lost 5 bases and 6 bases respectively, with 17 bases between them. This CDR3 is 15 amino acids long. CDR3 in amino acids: CASSPPTGNFNEQFF. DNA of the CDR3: TGTGCCAGCAGCCCACCCACGGGGAATTTCAATGAGCAGTTCTTC.